The 2 T cell receptor beta chains given below trace back to one sample, sequenced in a study of OX40 agonist ivuxolimab in advanced cancers. Libraries were prepared by immunoSEQ multiplex PCR; TCRdb keeps only in-frame clonotypes and omits some of them. The table shows about 68,000 clones, with more than 70% occurring only once. The source was CD4+ or CD8+ T cells sorted from blood, collected in a trial of the OX40 agonist ivuxolimab. These receptors were taken from an adult with an advanced solid tumor such as melanoma, head and neck, liver or kidney cancer.

V gene TRBV18 combines with J gene TRBJ2-2; D is undetermined. Germline-derived CDR1 and CDR2 are KGHSH and LQKENI. Trimming cost V 5 bases and J 1 base, with 8 bases left between them. This CDR3 spans 14 amino acids. The CDR3 loop reads CASSGPGNTGELFF. Here the CDR3 DNA reads TGTGCCAGCTCAGGGCCGGGGAACACCGGGGAGCTGTTTTTT.

The V gene is TRBV4-1, the J gene TRBJ1-2, with TRBD1 matching 9 bases. Germline loops: CDR1 MGHRA, CDR2 YSYEKL. CDR3 length: 17 residues. V was clipped by 1 base and J by 4 bases; unmatched bases: 10. The CDR3 is CASSQAGTGLVSYGYTF. In nucleotides, the CDR3 is TGCGCCAGCAGCCAAGCCGGGACAGGGCTTGTTAGCTATGGCTACACCTTC.